These 18 T cell receptor beta chains originate from one sample sequenced in a study of T cell changes during pregnancy in multiple sclerosis. Clones were sequenced by immunoSEQ multiplex PCR, and TCRdb holds only the in-frame ones, with some missing. The sample records about 36,000 clones, 89% being singletons. Material: CD4+ T cells from peripheral blood mononuclear cells, obtained after pregnancy. These receptors originate from a female donor in good health, enrolled as a control in a pregnancy study.

The chain recombines TRBV5-4 with TRBJ2-7; perhaps TRBD2 as D (6 bases). V dropped 7 bases and J dropped 7 bases, with 27 bases sitting between them. The germline gives CDR1 SGHNT, CDR2 YYREEE (reference sequence). The CDR3 spans 16 residues. CDR3 sequence reads: CASQGNGATQAGEQYF. As DNA, the CDR3 is TGTGCCAGCCAAGGGAATGGGGCGACCCAGGCGGGAGAGCAGTACTTC. The complete variable domain, with remaining parts taken from reference TRBV5-4 and TRBJ2-7, reads ETGVTQSPTHLIKTRGQQVTLRCSSQSGHNTVSWYQQALGQGPQFIFQYYREEENGRGNFPPRFSGLQFPNYSSELNVNALELDDSALYLCASQGNGATQAGEQYFGPGTRLTVT.

The chain employs TRBV10-1 and TRBJ1-1, with D tentatively TRBD1 (5 bases). This CDR3 spans 13 amino acids. V was pared by 5 bases and J by 0 bases, with 7 bases between. Germline V lookup: CDR1 WNHNN, CDR2 SYGVQD (reference sequence). CDR3 loop: CASSSGVNTEAFF. The CDR3 DNA reads as TGCGCCAGCAGTTCGGGGGTGAACACTGAAGCTTTCTTT.

This rearrangement joins TRBV29-1 to TRBJ2-3; 7 bases map to TRBD1. Trimming took 7 bases from V and 9 from J; bases not matched to a gene: 4. The CDR3 sequence is 10 residues long. CDR1 SQVTM and CDR2 ANQGSEA come from the germline V gene. The CDR3 spells CSAGQETQYF. CDR3 DNA: TGCAGCGCCGGACAGGAAACGCAGTATTTT.

J is TRBJ2-7 and V is TRBV6-6; 9 nucleotides align to TRBD1. CDR1 is MNHNY, CDR2 SVGAGI, per germline (reference sequence). This CDR3 has 15 residues. V lost 5 bases, J lost 9 bases, and 14 bases stayed unmatched. This CDR3 is CASSRRDRVLGGQYF. CDR3 coding DNA: TGTGCCAGCAGTCGCCGGGACAGGGTTCTAGGCGGGCAGTACTTC.

The rearrangement uses TRBV27 and TRBJ2-1; D may be TRBD2 (6 bases). V lost 1 base to trimming and J lost 8 bases, with 18 bases between them. Germline V lookup: CDR1 MNHEY, CDR2 SMNVEV (reference sequence). The CDR3 covers 16 residues. The CDR3 loop reads CASSLYGGWNGDEQFF. The CDR3 DNA is TGTGCCAGCAGTTTATACGGGGGTTGGAACGGGGATGAGCAGTTCTTC.

The chain links TRBV7-9 to TRBJ2-1; D possibly corresponds to TRBD1 (6 bases). Trimming left V 3 bases short and J 8 bases short, with 8 bases between. Germline CDR1 reads SEHNR; CDR2 reads FQNEAQ (reference sequence). The CDR3 is 12 residues long. The CDR3 sequence is CASSFRGDEQFF. The CDR3 DNA reads as TGTGCCAGCAGCTTCAGGGGCGATGAGCAGTTCTTC.

This clone was seen more than once but under ten times. This chain joins TRBV30 and TRBJ1-4; D is ambiguous. CDR1 and CDR2 (germline): GTSNPN, SVGIG (reference sequence). The CDR3 has 13 residues. Trimming took off 2 bases at V and 4 bases at J, with 8 bases between the two ends. The CDR3 spells CAWSSGLNEKLFF. The CDR3 DNA follows: TGTGCCTGGAGTTCAGGACTTAATGAAAAACTGTTTTTT.

The V call is TRBV10-2, the J call TRBJ1-2, with 8 bases aligning to TRBD1. Germline V gives CDR1 WSHSY, CDR2 SAAADI. The CDR3 runs to 18 residues. The ends lost 4 bases at V and 1 base at J; junction bases unmatched: 14. This CDR3 is CASSVGRPGQAFNYGYTF. DNA of the CDR3: TGCGCCAGCAGTGTTGGACGTCCGGGACAGGCATTTAACTATGGCTACACCTTC.

The chain recombines TRBV7-8 with TRBJ1-5; possibly TRBD1 for D (6 bases). Looked up from germline, CDR1 is SGHVS and CDR2 is FQNEAQ. The CDR3 consists of 14 residues. V shed 3 bases and J shed 7 bases, with 13 bases lying between them. CDR3 DNA: TGTGCCAGCAGCTTGGACAGTGGAAAACAGCCCCAGCATTTT. This codes for CASSLDSGKQPQHF.

The rearrangement uses TRBV5-1 and TRBJ2-5; tentative D call: TRBD1 (7 bases). Germline CDR1 reads SGHRS; CDR2 reads YFSETQ. Trimming shortened V by 7 bases and J by 1 base, and 14 bases separated the two germline ends. The CDR3 is made up of 14 amino acids. CDR3 bases: TGCGCCAGCTCCCCGGAGGGGGCCCAAGAGACCCAGTACTTC. Its protein product is CASSPEGAQETQYF.

The gene calls are TRBV6-1 and TRBJ1-5; no reliable D call. Germline-derived CDR1 and CDR2 are MNHNS and SASEGT. The CDR3 consists of 15 residues. Trimming removed 0 bases at V and 7 bases at J, with 13 bases between. CDR3 DNA sequence: TGTGCCAGCAGTGAAGCGCAGTCGAGGTGGCAGCCCCAGCATTTT. Translation gives CASSEAQSRWQPQHF.

There are a few counts of this clone. The chain employs TRBV28 and TRBJ2-2; the D gene is possibly TRBD1 (8 bases). The germline CDR1 and CDR2 sequences are MDHEN and SYDVKM. Between the trimmed V and J ends, which lost 7 bases and 6 bases, there was a span of 21 bases. This CDR3 has 16 amino acids. CDR3 DNA: TGTGCCAGCACCCTACTTGGACAGGGAGGGCCCGGGGAGCTGTTTTTT. Protein: CASTLLGQGGPGELFF. Based on the CDR3 plus reference TRBV28 and TRBJ2-2, the full variable domain is DVKVTQSSRYLVKRTGEKVFLECVQDMDHENMFWYRQDPGLGLRLIYFSYDVKMKEKGDIPEGYSVSREKKERFSLILESASTNQTSMYLCASTLLGQGGPGELFFGEGSRLTVL.

This rearrangement joins TRBV19 to TRBJ1-2, with D tentatively TRBD1 (6 bases). Germline-derived CDR1 and CDR2 are LNHDA and SQIVND (reference sequence). The CDR3 sequence is 14 residues long. Trimming pared 5 bases from V and 8 bases from J, leaving 18 bases between. CDR3 DNA sequence: TGTGCCAGTAGTCTCGAGGGGGGGGTAAAAGGCTACACCTTC. This encodes CASSLEGGVKGYTF.

The chain has TRBV28 and TRBJ1-1; tentatively, D is TRBD1 (5 bases). From germline, CDR1 is MDHEN and CDR2 SYDVKM. Trimming cost V 6 bases and J 1 base, with 6 bases left between them. This CDR3 comprises 12 residues. The CDR3 loop reads CASRGANTEAFF. For the CDR3, the DNA is TGTGCCAGCAGAGGGGCGAACACTGAAGCTTTCTTT.

The chain joins TRBV9 to TRBJ1-6, with a tentative D call TRBD1 (6 bases). The V gene's germline CDR1 is SGDLS and CDR2 YYNGEE. This CDR3 spans 14 amino acids. V lost 3 bases, J lost 10 bases, and 14 bases lay in between. The CDR3 DNA sequence: TGTGCCAGCAGCGCCTCCGGGACACTCTCACCCCTCCACTTT. Its translation is CASSASGTLSPLHF.

This chain connects TRBV19 to TRBJ2-4; 7 positions match TRBD2. The CDR3 has 16 residues. With V trimmed by 4 bases and J by 7 bases, 13 bases remained unmatched. Germline CDR1 and CDR2: LNHDA and SQIVND (reference sequence). CDR3 nucleotides: TGTGCCAGTAGTACATCGCTGGGACTAAATTCGAACATTCAGTACTTC. Translated: CASSTSLGLNSNIQYF.

The chain joins TRBV11-2 to TRBJ2-5; D perhaps matches TRBD1 (7 bases). This CDR3 is 17 amino acids long. The germline gives CDR1 SGHAT, CDR2 FQNNGV. Trimming took off 7 bases at V and 4 bases at J, with 25 bases between the two ends. CDR3 DNA sequence: TGTGCCAGCACCCAGAGGAGGGGGCAGGTTTCCCCAGAGACCCAGTACTTC. Translation gives CASTQRRGQVSPETQYF.

A single count supports this clone. V and J are TRBV5-8 and TRBJ2-1, with 9 bases lining up with TRBD2. The germline gives CDR1 SGHTS, CDR2 YDEGEE. V lost 6 bases, J lost 7 bases, and 14 bases stayed unmatched. CDR3 length: 16 amino acids. The CDR3 sequence is CASTRSGGTSRNEQFF. The CDR3 bases are TGTGCCAGCACTCGCAGTGGTGGGACTAGCCGAAATGAGCAGTTCTTC.